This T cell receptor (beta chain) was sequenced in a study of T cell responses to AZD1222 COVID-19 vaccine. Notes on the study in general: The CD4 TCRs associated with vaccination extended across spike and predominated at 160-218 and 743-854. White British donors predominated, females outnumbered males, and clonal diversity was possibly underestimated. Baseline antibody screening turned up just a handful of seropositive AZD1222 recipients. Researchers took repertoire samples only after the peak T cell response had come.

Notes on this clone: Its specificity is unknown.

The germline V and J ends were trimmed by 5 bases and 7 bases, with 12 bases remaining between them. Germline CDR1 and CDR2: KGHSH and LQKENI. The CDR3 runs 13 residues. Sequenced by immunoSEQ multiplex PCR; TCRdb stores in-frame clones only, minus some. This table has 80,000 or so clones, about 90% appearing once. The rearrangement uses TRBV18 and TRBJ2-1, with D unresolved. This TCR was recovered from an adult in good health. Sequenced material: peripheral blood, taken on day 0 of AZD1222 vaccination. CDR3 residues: CASSTWVENEQFF. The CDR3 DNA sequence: TGTGCCAGCTCAACTTGGGTGGAAAATGAGCAGTTCTTC. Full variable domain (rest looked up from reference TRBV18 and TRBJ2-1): NAGVMQNPRHLVRRRGQEARLRCSPMKGHSHVYWYRQLPEEGLKFMVYLQKENIIDESGMPKERFSAEFPKEGPSILRIQQVVRGDSAAYFCASSTWVENEQFFGPGTRLTVL.